Each of the 22 T cell receptor beta chains below was sequenced from the same sample in a study of T cells in Graves' hyperthyroidism and ophthalmopathy. Amplified TCR beta CDR3 regions derived from RNA transcripts. First-round RT-PCR targeting the TCR CDR3 was performed with the HTBI primer set. MiXCR was run by TCRdb on the multiplex PCR reads, yielding one entry per CDR3 protein. The sample comprises a few hundred thousand distinct CDR3 sequences, around 16% of which are singletons, and around 6.6% rests with the top ten. The sample was blood. The receptors stem from a woman aged 25 to 39 with Graves' hyperthyroidism.

This clonotype was detected ten times or more. The chain is built from TRBV20-1 and TRBJ1-4; D is undetermined. The CDR3 runs 14 residues. Germline loops: CDR1 DFQATT, CDR2 SNEGSKA (reference sequence). Trimming cost V 3 bases and J 7 bases, with 15 bases left between them. The CDR3 sequence: CSARNEGGSEKLFF. The CDR3 nucleotides read TGCAGTGCTAGGAACGAGGGAGGGAGTGAAAAACTGTTTTTT.

The chain combines TRBV9 with TRBJ2-5; 8 nucleotides line up with TRBD2. Germline V gene lookup returns CDR1 SGDLS and CDR2 YYNGEE. The CDR3 covers 15 residues. Unmatched junction bases numbered 4, after V lost 0 bases and J lost 3 bases. The CDR3 sequence is CASSVEGSGEETQYF. The CDR3 DNA sequence: TGTGCCAGCAGCGTAGAGGGTAGCGGGGAAGAGACCCAGTACTTC. Combining the CDR3 with reference TRBV9 and TRBJ2-5 gives the whole variable domain DSGVTQTPKHLITATGQRVTLRCSPRSGDLSVYWYQQSLDQGLQFLIQYYNGEERAKGNILERFSAQQFPDLHSELNLSSLELGDSALYFCASSVEGSGEETQYFGPGTRLLVL.

This clonotype occurred a few times. This chain's CDR3 is CSVNGASANEQFF. The CDR3 DNA follows: TGCAGCGTCAACGGGGCCTCAGCCAATGAGCAGTTCTTC. The chain combines TRBV29-1 with TRBJ2-1; D assignment may be TRBD1 or TRBD2 (5 bases each). The germline V and J ends were trimmed by 6 bases and 6 bases, with 15 bases remaining between them. The CDR3 contains 13 residues. Germline CDR1 is SQVTM and CDR2 is ANQGSEA.

A few counts support this clonotype. The V gene is TRBV6-2 or TRBV6-3, the J gene TRBJ2-7, with D uncertain. Germline CDR1 and CDR2: MNHEY and SVGEGT. CDR3 length: 13 amino acids. Trimming pared 5 bases from V and 2 bases from J, leaving 10 bases between. Here the CDR3 reads CASSNQVTYEQYF. DNA for the CDR3: TGTGCCAGCAGTAACCAGGTGACCTACGAGCAGTACTTC.

This CDR3 is CASSPWGVAGNSDTQYF. The CDR3 DNA reads TGTGCCAGCAGCCCCTGGGGAGTAGCGGGGAATTCAGATACGCAGTATTTT. This rearrangement joins TRBV6-1 to TRBJ2-3; 8 positions match TRBD2. CDR1 is MNHNS and CDR2 is SASEGT in the germline V gene. V shed 6 bases, J shed 4 bases, and the junction held 15 bases outside the gene matches. The CDR3 covers 17 residues.

The rearrangement joins TRBV19 to TRBJ2-1; unclear D gene. The V gene's germline CDR1 is LNHDA and CDR2 SQIVND (reference sequence). This CDR3 is built from 13 residues. The V gene lost 5 bases and the J gene lost 5 bases, with 10 bases spanning the gap. The CDR3 loop is CASSAPPHNEQFF. The CDR3 nucleotides are TGTGCCAGTAGTGCTCCCCCACACAATGAGCAGTTCTTC.

Remarks on this clonotype: One end of the junction is discordant with germline, which a read error may explain. This chain links TRBV6-5 with TRBJ2-1; weak D call: TRBD2 (6 bases). In germline, CDR1 is MNHEY, CDR2 SVGAGI. The CDR3 runs 17 residues. CDR3 loop: CASSYSFGGSSYNEQSF. CDR3 bases: TGTGCCAGCAGTTACTCCTTTGGGGGGAGCTCCTACAATGAGCAGTCCTTC.

This chain links TRBV2 with TRBJ2-7, with D unclear. Trimming cost V 7 bases and J 7 bases, with 17 bases left between them. There are 13 residues in the CDR3. Germline CDR1 SNHLY, CDR2 FYNNEI. CDR3 sequence reads: CASINPHLAEQYF. Here the CDR3 DNA reads TGTGCCAGCATCAATCCCCATCTGGCAGAGCAGTACTTC.

Ten or more counts support this clonotype. The V gene is TRBV30, the J gene TRBJ2-5; possibly TRBD2 for D (5 bases). The CDR3 is 16 amino acids. Germline V gene lookup returns CDR1 GTSNPN and CDR2 SVGIG (reference sequence). The V end lost 2 bases, the J end lost 1 base, and 17 bases lay between the germline ends. CDR3 coding DNA: TGTGCCTGGAGTCCCCATTCGGGGAGACCCCAAGAGACCCAGTACTTC. It translates to CAWSPHSGRPQETQYF.

In this sample, this clonotype turned up many times. This chain connects TRBV6-2 or TRBV6-3 to TRBJ2-1; 9 bases match TRBD1. There are 17 residues in the CDR3. J was trimmed by 4 bases and V by 0 bases; bases with no gene match: 7. The germline gives CDR1 MNHEY, CDR2 SVGEGT. As DNA, the CDR3 is TGTGCCAGCAGTTACTCCCCGACAGGGGGACTTTACAATGAGCAGTTCTTC. Translated: CASSYSPTGGLYNEQFF.

This clonotype came up many times. This chain connects TRBV20-1 to TRBJ2-5; D unresolved. V was cut by 4 bases and J by 5 bases, with 17 bases left in between. Per germline, CDR1 DFQATT and CDR2 SNEGSKA (reference sequence). The CDR3 is 14 amino acids. The CDR3 DNA reads TGCAGTGCTAATTGGCCAGATCCATGGGAGACCCAGTACTTC. It yields the protein CSANWPDPWETQYF.

In its sample, this clonotype was seen a few times. The CDR3 nucleotides read TGCAGCGTAGTTTTCTTTGAAACGGAGGATAGCAATCAGCCCCAGCATTTT. This gives the protein CSVVFFETEDSNQPQHF. This chain connects TRBV29-1 to TRBJ1-5, with D hard to call. V was pared by 6 bases and J by 0 bases, with 21 bases between. The CDR3 spans 17 residues. CDR1 is SQVTM, CDR2 ANQGSEA, per germline.

This clonotype was detected only once. The rearrangement links TRBV19 to TRBJ1-2, with a tentative D call TRBD1 (5 bases). The CDR3 has 14 residues. V shed 3 bases and J shed 1 base, with 9 bases lying between them. Germline V gene data show CDR1 as LNHDA and CDR2 as SQIVND (reference sequence). CDR3 protein: CASSIAGRNYGYTF. The CDR3 DNA reads as TGTGCCAGTAGTATCGCGGGACGTAACTATGGCTACACCTTC.

The chain employs TRBV2 and TRBJ2-7; TRBD1 matches 10 bases. J was trimmed by 6 bases and V by 4 bases; bases with no gene match: 9. CDR1 is SNHLY and CDR2 is FYNNEI in the germline V gene. CDR3 length: 15 amino acids. As DNA, the CDR3 is TGTGCCAGCAGTGTTCCGGGACAGGGGTTGTTCGAGCAGTACTTC. Protein: CASSVPGQGLFEQYF.

This chain connects TRBV2 to TRBJ1-6; D call uncertain. CDR3 length equals 14 residues. Germline CDR1 SNHLY, CDR2 FYNNEI. Trimming cost V 8 bases and J 9 bases, with 17 bases left between them. The CDR3 protein is CASRLSSRVSPLHF. The CDR3 nucleotides are TGTGCCAGCCGGCTCTCCTCGAGGGTTTCACCCCTCCACTTT.

This clonotype was observed many times. This chain links TRBV7-2 with TRBJ1-1, with D unresolved. Germline V lookup: CDR1 SGHTA, CDR2 FQGNSA. V lost 5 bases to trimming and J lost 5 bases, with 15 bases between them. This CDR3 has 14 amino acids. CDR3 DNA sequence: TGTGCCAGCAGCGGCATCTCGGGAGGGACTGAAGCTTTCTTT. Translated: CASSGISGGTEAFF.

This clonotype has at least ten counts. The CDR3 bases are TGTGCCAGCAGTCCCCAACTAACGACAGGGGGCCAGCCCCAGCATTTT. Encoded protein: CASSPQLTTGGQPQHF. The rearrangement links TRBV27 to TRBJ1-5, with 10 nucleotides matching TRBD1. Trimming removed 5 bases from V and 7 bases from J; junction bases left unmatched: 11. The CDR3 runs to 16 residues. Germline CDR1 is MNHEY and CDR2 is SMNVEV (reference sequence).

This clonotype has just a few counts. The chain has TRBV2 and TRBJ1-2; weak D call: TRBD1 (5 bases). The CDR3 runs 12 residues. The V gene's germline CDR1 is SNHLY and CDR2 FYNNEI. Trimming left V 2 bases short and J 8 bases short, with 9 bases between. The CDR3 DNA follows: TGTGCCAGCAGTGAATTCGGGGGGGGCTACACCTTC. Protein: CASSEFGGGYTF.

This clonotype was seen at least ten times. The V and J genes are TRBV2 and TRBJ2-3, with D unclear. This CDR3 spans 13 amino acids. Germline lookup yields CDR1 SNHLY and CDR2 FYNNEI. V was cut by 3 bases and J by 6 bases, with 10 bases left in between. The CDR3 coding sequence is TGTGCCAGCAGTGACGGCACGGCGGATACGCAGTATTTT. Translating it yields CASSDGTADTQYF.

The gene calls are TRBV18 and TRBJ2-1; no definite D call. There are 12 residues in the CDR3. V lost 3 bases and J lost 7, with 7 bases in between. Germline CDR1 reads KGHSH; CDR2 reads LQKENI. As DNA, the CDR3 is TGTGCCAGCTCACCTATCCCGAATGAGCAGTTCTTC. This sequence encodes CASSPIPNEQFF.

The genes are TRBV18 and TRBJ1-6; no firm D call. CDR1 is KGHSH, CDR2 LQKENI, per germline. This CDR3 has 15 amino acids. The V end was cut by 6 bases, the J end by 4 bases, with 13 bases between. CDR3 loop: CASSQGPDYNSPLHF. The CDR3 nucleotides are TGTGCCAGCTCCCAAGGACCGGATTATAATTCACCCCTCCACTTT. The variable domain in full, completed from reference TRBV18 and TRBJ1-6, reads NAGVMQNPRHLVRRRGQEARLRCSPMKGHSHVYWYRQLPEEGLKFMVYLQKENIIDESGMPKERFSAEFPKEGPSILRIQQVVRGDSAAYFCASSQGPDYNSPLHFGNGTRLTVT.

J is TRBJ1-2 and V is TRBV3-1, with D perhaps TRBD1 (6 bases). V was shortened by 8 bases and J by 0 bases, with 16 bases between the two germline ends. The length of the CDR3 is 15 residues. Germline-derived CDR1 and CDR2 are LGHDT and YNNKEL (reference sequence). CDR3 in DNA: TGTGCCAGCGGTAAACAGGGCAGCCCTAACTATGGCTACACCTTC. Protein product: CASGKQGSPNYGYTF.